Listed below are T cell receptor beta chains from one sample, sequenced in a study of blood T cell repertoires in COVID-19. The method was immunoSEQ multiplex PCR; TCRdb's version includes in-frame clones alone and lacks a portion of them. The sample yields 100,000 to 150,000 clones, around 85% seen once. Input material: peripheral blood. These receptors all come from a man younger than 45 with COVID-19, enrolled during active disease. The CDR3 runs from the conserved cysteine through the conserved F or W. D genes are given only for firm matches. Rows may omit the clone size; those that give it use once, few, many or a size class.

CASSAQGAVETQYF,TGTGCCAGCAGTGCCCAAGGGGCGGTGGAGACCCAGTACTTC,NA,TRBJ2-5,TRBV2,NA
CASSEFRGGQSSGNTIYF,TGTGCCAGCAGTGAATTTAGGGGGGGACAAAGCTCTGGAAACACCATATATTTT,NA,TRBJ1-3,TRBV2,NA
CASTSLPGLAENNEQFF,TGTGCCAGCACCTCACTCCCGGGACTAGCGGAAAACAATGAGCAGTTCTTC,NA,TRBJ2-1,TRBV27,TRBD2
CSVAVGTGGEKLFF,TGCAGCGTGGCCGTCGGGACAGGGGGGGAAAAACTGTTTTTT,NA,TRBJ1-4,TRBV29-1,TRBD1
CTSSQAPSGRRRETQYF,TGCACCAGCAGCCAGGCCCCTAGCGGGAGACGTAGGGAGACCCAGTACTTC,NA,TRBJ2-5,TRBV1,NA
CASSVQGDPGYTF,TGTGCCAGTAGTGTCCAGGGCGACCCTGGCTACACCTTC,NA,TRBJ1-2,TRBV19,NA
CASSKVTGSGGELFF,TGTGCCAGCAGTAAAGTTACAGGGTCAGGCGGGGAGCTGTTTTTT,few,TRBJ2-2,TRBV7-9,NA
CASSPGLAVNEQFF,TGTGCCAGCAGCCCCGGGCTAGCAGTAAATGAGCAGTTCTTC,NA,TRBJ2-1,TRBV5-4,NA
CASRGQGLDYGYTF,TGTGCCAGCAGGGGACAGGGGTTAGACTATGGCTACACCTTC,NA,TRBJ1-2,TRBV6-5,TRBD1
CASSVRTGNYGYTF,TGTGCCAGCAGCGTAAGGACAGGGAACTATGGCTACACCTTC,NA,TRBJ1-2,TRBV5-4,TRBD1
CATSRAGGRVVSYEQYF,TGTGCCACCAGTAGGGCGGGCGGACGGGTTGTTTCCTACGAGCAGTACTTC,NA,TRBJ2-7,TRBV24-1,NA
CASSQSRVEGETQYF,TGTGCCAGCAGCCAATCGAGGGTGGAGGGGGAGACCCAGTACTTC,NA,TRBJ2-5,TRBV16,NA
CASSQRTGGNPLNYGYTF,TGCGCCAGCAGCCAACGTACGGGGGGCAATCCATTAAACTATGGCTACACCTTC,NA,TRBJ1-2,TRBV4-3,NA
CASSVESTGDTQYF,TGTGCCAGCAGCGTAGAATCCACGGGAGATACGCAGTATTTT,NA,TRBJ2-3,TRBV9,NA
CAWSQGAYNEQFF,TGTGCCTGGAGCCAGGGGGCGTACAATGAGCAGTTCTTC,NA,TRBJ2-1,TRBV30,TRBD1
CASSGGGNSNQPQHF,TGTGCCAGCAGTGGGGGGGGCAATAGCAATCAGCCCCAGCATTTT,NA,TRBJ1-5,TRBV2,NA
CASSAASTNEKLFF,TGCGCCAGCAGCGCGGCCAGCACTAATGAAAAACTGTTTTTT,NA,TRBJ1-4,TRBV5-1,NA
CASSGEYGYTF,TGTGCCAGCAGCGGTGAATATGGCTACACCTTC,NA,TRBJ1-2,TRBV2,NA
CASSGQGVTYGYTF,TGTGCCAGCTCGGGACAGGGGGTAACCTATGGCTACACCTTC,NA,TRBJ1-2,TRBV18,TRBD1
CASSLQGGNQPQHF,TGTGCCAGCAGCCTACAGGGGGGAAATCAGCCCCAGCATTTT,NA,TRBJ1-5,TRBV7-6,TRBD1
CASSQGAGANTGELFF,TGTGCCAGCAGCCAAGGGGCGGGGGCAAACACCGGGGAGCTGTTTTTT,NA,TRBJ2-2,TRBV4-2,NA
CASSRDREGQPQHF,TGTGCCAGCAGTCGGGACAGGGAGGGCCAGCCCCAGCATTTT,NA,TRBJ1-5,TRBV2,TRBD1
CASRRRGLDSPLHF,TGCGCCAGCCGGCGCAGGGGGCTTGATTCACCCCTCCACTTT,NA,TRBJ1-6,TRBV5-1,TRBD1
CASSDGTGGTDTQYF,TGTGCCAGCAGTGACGGGACAGGGGGCACAGATACGCAGTATTTT,medium-sized,TRBJ2-3,TRBV6-4,TRBD1
CASSLESHRGSSYNSPLHF,TGTGCCAGCAGCTTAGAGTCCCACAGGGGGAGCTCCTATAATTCACCCCTCCACTTT,NA,TRBJ1-6,TRBV7-9,TRBD1
CASRSLRGPYNSPLHF,TGTGCCAGCAGATCGCTCAGGGGGCCCTATAATTCACCCCTCCACTTT,NA,TRBJ1-6,TRBV27,TRBD1
CAWSLLGGGTEAFF,TGTGCCTGGAGTCTCCTCGGAGGAGGGACTGAAGCTTTCTTT,NA,TRBJ1-1,TRBV30,NA
CASSSTGGNYGYTF,TGTGCCAGCAGTTCGACAGGGGGGAACTATGGCTACACCTTC,NA,TRBJ1-2,TRBV2,TRBD1
CASISLGASGSSHEQYF,TGTGCCAGCATCTCTTTAGGGGCTAGCGGGAGTTCCCACGAGCAGTACTTC,once,TRBJ2-7,TRBV9,TRBD2
CASSGGPASTDTQYF,TGTGCCAGTAGCGGGGGGCCGGCTTCCACAGATACGCAGTATTTT,NA,TRBJ2-3,TRBV19,NA
CASSILRVDTGELFF,TGTGCCAGCAGTATCCTCAGGGTAGACACCGGGGAGCTGTTTTTT,NA,TRBJ2-2,TRBV28,NA
CASSFRGPRSEAFF,TGTGCCAGCAGCTTCAGGGGTCCGCGGAGTGAAGCTTTCTTT,few,TRBJ1-1,TRBV11-3,NA
CASSQNQGARSTEAFF,TGCGCCAGCAGCCAAAATCAGGGGGCGCGTTCCACTGAAGCTTTCTTT,NA,TRBJ1-1,TRBV4-3,TRBD1
CASSQGSEAFF,TGTGCCAGCAGCCAGGGCTCTGAAGCTTTCTTT,NA,TRBJ1-1,TRBV12-3/TRBV12-4,NA
CASTPGLNNSPLHF,TGTGCCAGCACCCCGGGACTAAATAATTCACCCCTCCACTTT,NA,TRBJ1-6,TRBV27,NA
CASSEVDRVSEAFF,TGTGCCAGCAGTGAGGTGGACAGGGTGTCTGAAGCTTTCTTT,NA,TRBJ1-1,TRBV2,TRBD1
CASSPQMGAFPNEKLFF,TGTGCCAGCTCACCACAAATGGGGGCATTCCCTAATGAAAAACTGTTTTTT,NA,TRBJ1-4,TRBV18,NA
CASSLTHMTGAGNTIYF,TGTGCCAGCAGTTTAACACACATGACAGGGGCTGGAAACACCATATATTTT,NA,TRBJ1-3,TRBV28,TRBD1
CASSLGREISYNEQFF,TGTGCCAGCAGTTTGGGTCGGGAGATCTCCTACAATGAGCAGTTCTTC,NA,TRBJ2-1,TRBV28,NA
CASSLLQGANGEQYF,TGTGCCAGCAGCTTACTACAGGGGGCGAATGGCGAGCAGTACTTC,NA,TRBJ2-7,TRBV11-2,TRBD1
CAISEFGAGTSYNEQFF,TGTGCCATCAGTGAGTTCGGGGCGGGGACGTCCTACAATGAGCAGTTCTTC,NA,TRBJ2-1,TRBV10-3,NA
CASSEAAPYSGNTIYF,TGTGCCAGCAGTGAAGCGGCACCGTACTCTGGAAACACCATATATTTT,once,TRBJ1-3,TRBV6-1,NA
CASTTTRDSLSEAFF,TGTGCCAGTACCACTACCCGGGACAGTCTTTCTGAAGCTTTCTTT,NA,TRBJ1-1,TRBV19,TRBD1
CASSLGGLATDTQYF,TGTGCCAGCAGCTTAGGAGGACTAGCGACAGATACGCAGTATTTT,NA,TRBJ2-3,TRBV7-3,TRBD2
CASSVRGNRDYEQYF,TGTGCCAGCAGCGTAAGGGGCAATCGTGACTACGAGCAGTACTTC,NA,TRBJ2-7,TRBV11-3,NA
CASSPGQGTNEQFF,TGTGCCAGCTCACCGGGACAGGGGACCAATGAGCAGTTCTTC,NA,TRBJ2-1,TRBV18,TRBD1
CASSHRDRGRYGGYTF,TGTGCCAGCAGCCACCGGGACAGGGGAAGGTATGGTGGCTACACCTTC,NA,TRBJ1-2,TRBV4-2,TRBD1
CASTPRGTGGAAEKLFF,TGTGCCAGTACCCCCCGGGGGACAGGGGGCGCGGCTGAAAAACTGTTTTTT,NA,TRBJ1-4,TRBV19,TRBD1
CASKGELNTEAFF,TGTGCCAGCAAAGGGGAACTGAACACTGAAGCTTTCTTT,NA,TRBJ1-1,TRBV6-1,NA
CASSPGDRDVYGYTF,TGTGCCAGCTCACCAGGGGACAGGGATGTTTATGGCTACACCTTC,NA,TRBJ1-2,TRBV18,TRBD1
CASSRTSDVDHNEQFF,TGTGCCAGCAGCCGGACTAGCGATGTTGACCACAATGAGCAGTTCTTC,NA,TRBJ2-1,TRBV27,TRBD2
CATSREASGFSYNEQFF,TGTGCCACCAGCAGAGAGGCTAGCGGTTTTTCCTACAATGAGCAGTTCTTC,NA,TRBJ2-1,TRBV15,TRBD2